A selection of T cell receptor beta chains follows, all from one sample in a study of radiation and T cells in renal cell carcinoma. Libraries were prepared by immunoSEQ multiplex PCR; TCRdb keeps only in-frame clonotypes and omits some of them. The data contain 65,000 to 80,000 clones, approximately 86% of them singletons. The sequencing used blood, collected from a patient whose treatment included radiotherapy and nephrectomy. These receptors all come from a woman between 45 and 65 years old with renal cell carcinoma. The CDR3 runs from the conserved cysteine through the conserved F or W. Each record gives: D gene, V gene, clone size, J gene, CDR3 protein, CDR3 DNA. A D gene is named only where the DNA matches it firmly. A row's size may be missing; if present it is once, few, many or a size class.

>TRBD1|TRBV10-3|NA|TRBJ2-3
CAGRTGGADTQYF
TGTGCCGGTAGGACAGGGGGCGCAGATACGCAGTATTTT
>NA|TRBV28|NA|TRBJ2-7
CASSSNGGFPPYEQYF
TGTGCCAGCAGTTCCAACGGCGGGTTTCCGCCCTACGAGCAGTACTTC
>NA|TRBV5-4|NA|TRBJ2-7
CASSPDRASSYEQYF
TGTGCCAGCAGCCCGGACAGAGCCTCCTCCTACGAGCAGTACTTC
>NA|TRBV5-5|NA|TRBJ1-1
CASSFTGTLGTEAFF
TGTGCCAGCAGCTTTACCGGGACACTCGGCACTGAAGCTTTCTTT
>NA|TRBV4-3|NA|TRBJ2-7
CASSQDLPGPTRAYEQYF
TGCGCCAGCAGCCAAGATCTCCCGGGACCGACAAGGGCCTACGAGCAGTACTTC
>NA|TRBV28|NA|TRBJ2-1
CASSLGFKNEQFF
TGTGCCAGCAGTTTAGGTTTTAAAAATGAGCAGTTCTTC
>NA|TRBV11-2|NA|TRBJ1-1
CASSLVGPLNTEAFF
TGTGCCAGCAGCTTAGTCGGCCCTCTGAACACTGAAGCTTTCTTT
>NA|TRBV5-3|once|TRBJ1-5
CARSFSQTRGGYSNQPQHF
TGTGCCAGAAGCTTTTCTCAGACCCGCGGAGGGTATAGCAATCAGCCCCAGCATTTT
>NA|TRBV19|NA|TRBJ2-5
CASSIVGGIAEYQETQYF
TGTGCCAGTAGTATAGTCGGGGGAATAGCGGAGTACCAAGAGACCCAGTACTTC
>NA|TRBV7-9|NA|TRBJ2-2
CASRGRRTANTGELFF
TGTGCCAGCAGGGGTCGTCGGACAGCCAACACCGGGGAGCTGTTTTTT
>TRBD2|TRBV2|NA|TRBJ2-5
CASSHLSRGGLDGETQYF
TGTGCCAGCAGCCATTTAAGTCGGGGGGGTTTGGATGGGGAGACCCAGTACTTC
>NA|TRBV5-4|NA|TRBJ2-3
CASRELQGDTQYF
TGTGCCAGCAGGGAGCTACAGGGAGATACGCAGTATTTT
>TRBD1|TRBV19|NA|TRBJ2-7
CASSHGTGSYEQYF
TGTGCCAGTAGTCACGGGACAGGGTCCTACGAGCAGTACTTC
>TRBD1|TRBV7-2|NA|TRBJ2-7
CASSPNYRGYEQYF
TGTGCCAGCAGCCCAAATTACAGGGGCTACGAGCAGTACTTC
>NA|TRBV11-2|NA|TRBJ2-7
CASSSRGHASDEQYF
TGTGCCAGCAGCTCTCGGGGACACGCGTCCGACGAGCAGTACTTC
>TRBD1|TRBV5-6|NA|TRBJ1-2
CASSSQGGPFYGYTF
TGTGCCAGCAGCTCCCAGGGGGGCCCTTTCTATGGCTACACCTTC
>NA|TRBV4-3|NA|TRBJ1-4
CASSQEVSKGRGEKLFF
TGCGCCAGCAGCCAAGAAGTTTCAAAGGGGCGGGGAGAAAAACTGTTTTTT
>NA|TRBV20-1|NA|TRBJ2-7
CSAGDSYEQYF
TGCAGTGCGGGGGACTCCTACGAGCAGTACTTC
>NA|TRBV21-1|NA|TRBJ2-7
CASSKSPRGPGEQYF
TGTGCCAGCAGCAAATCCCCCCGCGGGCCGGGCGAGCAGTACTTC
>NA|TRBV5-4|NA|TRBJ2-3
CASSLVVGRRDTQYF
TGTGCCAGCAGCTTGGTGGTGGGGCGCAGAGATACGCAGTATTTT
>TRBD2|TRBV28|NA|TRBJ2-7
CASSLYSGVYEQYF
TGTGCCAGCAGTCTCTACAGCGGGGTGTACGAGCAGTACTTC
>TRBD1|TRBV6-6|NA|TRBJ1-2
CASRATGTYGYTF
TGTGCCAGCAGGGCGACAGGGACCTATGGCTACACCTTC
>TRBD1|TRBV5-1|few|TRBJ2-3
CASSIGTGGTDTQYF
TGCGCCAGCAGCATCGGGACAGGTGGCACAGATACGCAGTATTTT
>TRBD2|TRBV5-6|NA|TRBJ2-1
CASSGTGLAGLYNEQFF
TGTGCCAGCAGCGGCACGGGACTAGCGGGGTTGTACAATGAGCAGTTCTTC
>NA|TRBV2|NA|TRBJ1-1
CASSEKSQGGKRNTEAFF
TGTGCCAGCAGTGAAAAGAGTCAAGGGGGGAAGAGGAACACTGAAGCTTTCTTT
>NA|TRBV7-2|NA|TRBJ1-4
CASSFLGVPNEKLFF
TGTGCCAGCAGCTTCTTGGGGGTACCTAATGAAAAACTGTTTTTT
>TRBD2|TRBV7-9|NA|TRBJ2-3
CASSLAVAGGPAYTQYF
TGTGCCAGCAGCTTAGCAGTAGCGGGAGGCCCGGCATATACGCAGTATTTT
>NA|TRBV7-2|NA|TRBJ2-5
CASRTRGQETQYF
TGTGCCAGCAGGACTAGGGGGCAAGAGACCCAGTACTTC
>NA|TRBV9|NA|TRBJ1-4
CASSGPRSSEKLFF
TGTGCCAGCAGCGGACCTAGAAGTTCGGAAAAACTGTTTTTT
>NA|TRBV7-2|NA|TRBJ1-3
CASSFDSLTSSGNTIYF
TGTGCCAGCAGCTTTGACAGTCTCACTTCCTCTGGAAACACCATATATTTT
>NA|TRBV7-2|NA|TRBJ1-4
CASSLVGGELFF
TGTGCCAGCAGCTTGGTCGGGGGAGAACTGTTTTTT
>TRBD1|TRBV6-5|NA|TRBJ1-1
CASSYGRRGPHTEAFF
TGTGCCAGCAGTTACGGCCGCAGGGGGCCGCACACTGAAGCTTTCTTT
>NA|TRBV7-2|NA|TRBJ2-4
CASSRTVYASAKNIQYF
TGTGCCAGCAGCCGGACAGTCTACGCTTCGGCCAAAAACATTCAGTACTTC
>NA|TRBV10-3|NA|TRBJ1-4
CAISESRDTMGKLFF
TGTGCCATCAGTGAGTCGAGGGACACCATGGGGAAACTGTTTTTT
>TRBD1|TRBV28|NA|TRBJ2-7
CASSTPGQGGYEQYF
TGTGCCAGCAGTACTCCGGGACAGGGAGGGTACGAGCAGTACTTC
>NA|TRBV7-9|few|TRBJ1-1
CASSLTARAEAFF
TGTGCCAGCAGCTTAACAGCCCGCGCTGAAGCTTTCTTT
>NA|TRBV6-6|NA|TRBJ1-5
CASSYSKGGWNQPQHF
TGTGCCAGCAGTTACTCGAAGGGGGGTTGGAATCAGCCCCAGCATTTT
>NA|TRBV7-8|NA|TRBJ1-2
CASSLAPTSDYGYTF
TGTGCCAGCAGCTTAGCGCCCACGAGCGACTATGGCTACACCTTC
>TRBD2|TRBV23-1|NA|TRBJ2-3
CASSLEGPKLAGSTDTQYF
TGCGCCAGCAGTCTAGAAGGACCGAAACTAGCGGGCAGCACAGATACGCAGTATTTT
>TRBD1|TRBV19|NA|TRBJ1-2
CASLKQGTDGGYTF
TGTGCCAGTCTCAAGCAGGGGACAGACGGTGGCTACACCTTC
>TRBD1|TRBV7-2|NA|TRBJ1-1
CASSKGTGTMNTEAFF
TGTGCCAGCAGCAAAGGGACAGGGACCATGAACACTGAAGCTTTCTTT
>NA|TRBV28|NA|TRBJ1-1
CASSFLRSTEAFF
TGTGCCAGCAGTTTTCTCAGGAGTACTGAAGCTTTCTTT
>NA|TRBV5-1|NA|TRBJ2-2
CASSPGEVGTGELFF
TGCGCCAGCAGCCCAGGGGAGGTGGGCACCGGGGAGCTGTTTTTT
>TRBD2|TRBV5-1|few|TRBJ2-5
CASSLGQLAGGQETQYF
TGCGCCAGCAGCTTGGGCCAACTAGCGGGGGGACAAGAGACCCAGTACTTC
>NA|TRBV5-1|NA|TRBJ2-2
CASSLAAGSAGELFF
TGCGCCAGCAGCTTGGCCGCAGGTAGTGCCGGGGAGCTGTTTTTT
>NA|TRBV7-8|few|TRBJ1-1
CASSLRLRGSTEAFF
TGTGCCAGCAGCTTAAGGCTTCGGGGGAGCACTGAAGCTTTCTTT
>TRBD2|TRBV5-1|NA|TRBJ2-2
CASSLRPSGFPLENTGELFF
TGCGCCAGCAGCTTGCGGCCTAGCGGGTTCCCCCTTGAGAACACCGGGGAGCTGTTTTTT
>NA|TRBV29-1|NA|TRBJ1-2
CSVDTSNYGYTF
TGCAGCGTTGACACTTCTAACTATGGCTACACCTTC
>NA|TRBV10-1|NA|TRBJ1-1
CASSDRGDLNTEAFF
TGCGCCAGCAGCGATAGGGGGGACTTGAACACTGAAGCTTTCTTT
>TRBD1|TRBV15|NA|TRBJ1-4
CATSRDRGGEKLFF
TGTGCCACCAGCAGAGACAGGGGGGGTGAAAAACTGTTTTTT
>NA|TRBV4-3|NA|TRBJ2-7
CASSQDLGARQYF
TGCGCCAGCAGCCAAGATTTAGGAGCCAGGCAGTACTTC
>NA|TRBV19|NA|TRBJ1-5
CASTPEGDNQPQHF
TGTGCCAGTACCCCTGAGGGAGACAATCAGCCCCAGCATTTT
>NA|TRBV5-4|once|TRBJ1-3
CASSLAAGGGNTIYF
TGTGCCAGCAGCTTGGCCGCGGGGGGAGGAAACACCATATATTTT
>NA|TRBV19|NA|TRBJ2-3
CASSLDRNTQYF
TGTGCCAGTAGTTTGGACAGAAATACGCAGTATTTT
>NA|TRBV4-1|NA|TRBJ2-1
CASSRLRVENEQFF
TGCGCCAGCAGCCGTCTCCGGGTAGAAAATGAGCAGTTCTTC
>NA|TRBV6-5|NA|TRBJ1-1
CASSYSGGTTEAFF
TGTGCCAGCAGTTACTCTGGGGGAACCACTGAAGCTTTCTTT
>NA|TRBV19|NA|TRBJ1-4
CASSTGGGDLEKLFF
TGTGCCAGTAGTACCGGCGGAGGGGATCTTGAAAAACTGTTTTTT
>TRBD1|TRBV6-1|NA|TRBJ1-1
CASSATGNTEAFF
TGTGCCAGCAGTGCGACAGGGAATACTGAAGCTTTCTTT
>NA|TRBV19|NA|TRBJ1-3
CASSGRRAVGNTIYF
TGTGCCAGTAGTGGAAGAAGGGCCGTTGGAAACACCATATATTTT